This record concerns one T cell receptor (beta chain) sequence. Its antigen is not known. This entry comes from a study of T-cell memory formation after mild COVID-19. Overall study results and limits: Later expanders leaned CD4+, whereas day 15 to 85 contracting clones were balanced CD4/CD8. Detection of some responders pre-infection suggested pre-existing cross-reactive memory T cells participated. A second wave of clones peaked on day 37, and their SARS-CoV-2 specificity went unconfirmed.

UMIs and sample barcodes were carried by the TCR alpha and TCR beta cDNA libraries that 5'RACE produced using constant-segment primers. TCRdb passed the 5' RACE reads through MiXCR, listing each CDR3 protein once. The sample has about 180,000 distinct CDR3 sequences, approximately 16% seen once. The ends were cut back, 5 bases at V and 8 bases at J, with 18 bases in the middle. This CDR3 has 16 residues. Germline CDR1 reads KGHDR; CDR2 reads SFDVKD. Sequenced material: PBMCs or a T cell subset sorted from them (not recorded which). V and J are TRBV24-1 and TRBJ1-6; a possible D gene is TRBD1 (5 bases). This TCR was recovered from an adult woman who had mild COVID-19 (a few samples of this study predate the infection). Cell type and time point are not known. This CDR3 is CATSAEREGYHSPLHF. The CDR3 DNA reads TGTGCCACCAGTGCCGAGAGGGAGGGGTACCATTCACCCCTCCACTTT.